This TCR beta chain is from a study of T cell responses to AZD1222 COVID-19 vaccine. The study, taken as a whole, reports: The sample set comprised mostly white British donors with more females, and clonal diversity was possibly underestimated. Regions 160-218 and 743-854 held dominance among vaccine-associated CD4 TCRs, which spanned spike.

In regard to this clone: Its cognate antigen is unknown. Within the sample, other DNA sequences also encode this same CDR3.

CDR3 size: 13 residues. Per germline, CDR1 SGHDT and CDR2 YYEEEE. V gave up 1 base and J gave up 5 bases, with 9 bases separating them. Generated by immunoSEQ multiplex PCR, the TCRdb table keeps only in-frame clones and is missing some. The sample contains about 210,000 clones, about 95% of which appear only once. The sequencing used peripheral blood, collected 28 days after the second dose of the MenACWY control vaccine. This TCR derives from an adult who received the MenACWY meningococcal vaccine as a control. The chain combines TRBV5-6 with TRBJ1-1; D is unresolved. CDR3 region: CASSLWGGTEAFF. The CDR3 DNA reads as TGTGCCAGCAGCTTGTGGGGAGGGACTGAAGCTTTCTTT.